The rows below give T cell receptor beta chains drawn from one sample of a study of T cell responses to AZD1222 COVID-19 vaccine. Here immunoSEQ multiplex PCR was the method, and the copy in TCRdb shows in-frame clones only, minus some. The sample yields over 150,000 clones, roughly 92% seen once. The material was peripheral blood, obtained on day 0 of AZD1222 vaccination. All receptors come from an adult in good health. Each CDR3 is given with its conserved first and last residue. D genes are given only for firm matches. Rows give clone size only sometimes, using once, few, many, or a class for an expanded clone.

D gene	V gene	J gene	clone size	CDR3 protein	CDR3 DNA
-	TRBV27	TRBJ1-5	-	CASSRQQGNSQPQHF	TGTGCCAGCAGCAGACAACAGGGAAACAGTCAGCCCCAGCATTTT
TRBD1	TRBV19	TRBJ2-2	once	CASSTPGGATGELFF	TGTGCCAGTAGTACCCCAGGGGGCGCAACCGGGGAGCTGTTTTTT
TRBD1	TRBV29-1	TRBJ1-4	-	CSVRDSNEKLFF	TGCAGCGTTCGGGACAGTAATGAAAAACTGTTTTTT
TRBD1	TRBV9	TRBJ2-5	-	CASSALGQGGETQYF	TGTGCCAGCAGCGCCCTGGGACAGGGCGGAGAGACCCAGTACTTC
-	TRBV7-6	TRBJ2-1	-	CASSPRPGTTSYNEQFF	TGTGCCAGCAGCCCCCGCCCGGGGACCACCTCCTACAATGAGCAGTTCTTC
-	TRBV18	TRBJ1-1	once	CASSPLGQNEAFF	TGTGCCAGCTCACCTCTGGGGCAGAATGAAGCTTTCTTT
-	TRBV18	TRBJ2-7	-	CASSPPRGLTYEQYF	TGTGCCAGCTCACCACCCCGGGGGCTGACCTATGAGCAGTACTTC
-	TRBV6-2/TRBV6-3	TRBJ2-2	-	CASSPPERANTGELFF	TGTGCCAGCAGCCCTCCAGAGCGGGCGAACACCGGGGAGCTGTTTTTT
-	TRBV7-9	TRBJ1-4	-	CASSLFQTPNEKLFF	TGTGCCAGCAGCTTATTTCAGACTCCTAATGAAAAACTGTTTTTT
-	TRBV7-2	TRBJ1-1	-	CASSFGILNTEAFF	TGTGCCAGCAGCTTTGGGATCTTGAACACTGAAGCTTTCTTT
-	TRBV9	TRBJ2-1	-	CASSPSAGNEQFF	TGTGCCAGCAGCCCCTCCGCGGGGAATGAGCAGTTCTTC
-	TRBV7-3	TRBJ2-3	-	CASSSLSTDTQYF	TGTGCCAGCAGCTCCCTCAGCACAGATACGCAGTATTTT
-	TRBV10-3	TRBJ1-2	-	CAISERQALGGYTF	TGTGCCATCAGTGAGAGGCAGGCCCTGGGTGGCTACACCTTC
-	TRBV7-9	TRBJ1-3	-	CASSEHLRQAGNTIYF	TGTGCCAGCAGCGAACACTTAAGACAGGCTGGAAACACCATATATTTT
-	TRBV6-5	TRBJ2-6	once	CASSYSGSSGANVLTF	TGTGCCAGCAGTTATTCCGGGAGCTCTGGGGCCAACGTCCTGACTTTC
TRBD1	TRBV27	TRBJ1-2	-	CASLGTGQGARYGYTF	TGTGCCAGCCTTGGCACGGGACAGGGGGCGCGGTACGGCTACACCTTC
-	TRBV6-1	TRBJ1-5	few	CASSEYRADQPQHF	TGTGCCAGCAGTGAGTACAGGGCAGATCAGCCCCAGCATTTT
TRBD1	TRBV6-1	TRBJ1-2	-	CASSVDRDPYLYGYTF	TGTGCCAGCAGTGTGGACAGGGACCCCTACCTCTATGGCTACACCTTC
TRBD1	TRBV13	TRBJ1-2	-	CASSQGGTANYGYTF	TGTGCCAGCAGCCAGGGGGGGACAGCTAACTATGGCTACACCTTC
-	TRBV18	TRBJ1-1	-	CASSPNPTGNTEAFF	TGTGCCAGCTCACCCAACCCGACAGGGAACACTGAAGCTTTCTTT